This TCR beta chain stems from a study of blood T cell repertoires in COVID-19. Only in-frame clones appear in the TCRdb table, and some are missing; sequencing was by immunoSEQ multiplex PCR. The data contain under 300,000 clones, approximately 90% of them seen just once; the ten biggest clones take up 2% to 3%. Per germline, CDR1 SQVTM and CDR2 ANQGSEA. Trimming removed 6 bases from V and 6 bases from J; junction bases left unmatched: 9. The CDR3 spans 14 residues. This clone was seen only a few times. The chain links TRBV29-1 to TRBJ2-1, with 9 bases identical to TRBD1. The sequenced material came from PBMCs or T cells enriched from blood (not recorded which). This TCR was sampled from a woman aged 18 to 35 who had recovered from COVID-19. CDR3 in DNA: TGCAGCGTGGCCGGGACAGGGTTCCCCAATGAGCAGTTCTTC. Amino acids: CSVAGTGFPNEQFF.